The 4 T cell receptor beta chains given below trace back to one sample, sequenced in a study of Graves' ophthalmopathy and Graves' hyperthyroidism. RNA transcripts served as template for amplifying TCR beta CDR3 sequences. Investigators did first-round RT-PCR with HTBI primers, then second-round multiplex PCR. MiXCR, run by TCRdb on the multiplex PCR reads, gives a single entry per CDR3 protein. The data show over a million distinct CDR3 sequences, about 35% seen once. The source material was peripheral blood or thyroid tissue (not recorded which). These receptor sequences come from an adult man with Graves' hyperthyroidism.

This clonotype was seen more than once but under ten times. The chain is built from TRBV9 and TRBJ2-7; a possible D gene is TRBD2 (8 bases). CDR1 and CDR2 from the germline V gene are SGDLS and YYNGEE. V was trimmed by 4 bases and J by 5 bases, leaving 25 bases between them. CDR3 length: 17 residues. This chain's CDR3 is CASSTTGESGRKDEQYF. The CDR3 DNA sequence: TGTGCCAGCAGCACTACAGGGGAGAGCGGGAGAAAGGACGAGCAGTACTTC.

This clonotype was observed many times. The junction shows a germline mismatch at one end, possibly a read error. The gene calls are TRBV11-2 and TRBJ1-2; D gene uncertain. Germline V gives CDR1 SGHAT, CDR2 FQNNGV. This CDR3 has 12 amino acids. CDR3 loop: CASSLDFYGPYF. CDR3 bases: TGTGCCAGCAGCTTAGATTTTTATGGGCCGTACTTC.

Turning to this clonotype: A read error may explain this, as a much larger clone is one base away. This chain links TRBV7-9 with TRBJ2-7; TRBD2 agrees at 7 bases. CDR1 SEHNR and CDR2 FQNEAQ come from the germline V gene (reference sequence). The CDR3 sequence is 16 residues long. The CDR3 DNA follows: TGTGCCAGCAGCTCGCGTCGCGGGGGAACATCCTACGAGCAGCACTTC. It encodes CASSSRRGGTSYEQHF.

The CDR3: CASSSLGRASEQYF. The CDR3 bases are TGTGCCAGCAGCTCGTTAGGCAGAGCTTCCGAGCAGTACTTC. The chain is built from TRBV7-2 and TRBJ2-7; D is uncertain. V dropped 4 bases and J dropped 6 bases, with 16 bases sitting between them. The CDR3 has 14 amino acids. Germline V gene sequence: CDR1 SGHTA, CDR2 FQGNSA.